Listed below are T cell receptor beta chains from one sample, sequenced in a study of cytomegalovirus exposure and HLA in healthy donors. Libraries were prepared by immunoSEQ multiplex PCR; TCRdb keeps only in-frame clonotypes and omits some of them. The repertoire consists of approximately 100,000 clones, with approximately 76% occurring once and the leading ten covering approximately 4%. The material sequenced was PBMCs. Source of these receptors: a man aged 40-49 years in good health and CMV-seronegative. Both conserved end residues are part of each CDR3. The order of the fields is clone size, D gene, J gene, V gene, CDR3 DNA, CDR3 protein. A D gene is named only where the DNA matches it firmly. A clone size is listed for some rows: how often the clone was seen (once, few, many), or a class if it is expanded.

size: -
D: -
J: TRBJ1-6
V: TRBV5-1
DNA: TGCGCCAGCAGCTTGGACAGAGCACAAGAGGGTTCACCCCTCCACTTT
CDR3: CASSLDRAQEGSPLHF

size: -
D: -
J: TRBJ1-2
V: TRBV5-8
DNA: TGTGCCAGCAGCTTGGGCAGGGAATATGGCTACACCTTC
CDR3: CASSLGREYGYTF

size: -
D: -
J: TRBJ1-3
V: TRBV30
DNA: TGTGCCTGGAGTGTAGGACAGAGCTCTGGAAACACCATATATTTT
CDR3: CAWSVGQSSGNTIYF

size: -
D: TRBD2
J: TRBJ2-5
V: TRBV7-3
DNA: TGTGCCAGCAGCTTAACGGCGGGGGGAACCCAAGAGACCCAGTACTTC
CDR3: CASSLTAGGTQETQYF

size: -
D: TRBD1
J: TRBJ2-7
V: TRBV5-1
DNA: TGCGCCAGCAGCTCGGGACAGGGAACCTACGAGCAGTACTTC
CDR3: CASSSGQGTYEQYF

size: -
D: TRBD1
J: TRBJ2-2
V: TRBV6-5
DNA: TGTGCCAGCAGTCCACAGGGGGCGCTCACCGGGGAGCTGTTTTTT
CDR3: CASSPQGALTGELFF

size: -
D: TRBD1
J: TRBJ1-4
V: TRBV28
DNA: TGTGCCAGCAGTACCTGGGACAGGGACCAGAATGAAAAACTGTTTTTT
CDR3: CASSTWDRDQNEKLFF

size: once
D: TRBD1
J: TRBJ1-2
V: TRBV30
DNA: TGTGCCTGGAGTCAGGGACAGGGCGGGAGCTACACCTTC
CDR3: CAWSQGQGGSYTF

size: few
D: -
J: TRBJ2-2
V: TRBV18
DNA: TGTGCCAGCTCACCCCAGGGGGGGAACACCGGGGAGCTGTTTTTT
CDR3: CASSPQGGNTGELFF

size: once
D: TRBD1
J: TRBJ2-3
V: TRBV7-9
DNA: TGTGCCAGCAGCTTAGCCTCTGGGACAGGGATACGAGATACGCAGTATTTT
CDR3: CASSLASGTGIRDTQYF

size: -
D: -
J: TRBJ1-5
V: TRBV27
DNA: TGTGCCAGCAGTCCTGAGGTACGGCAGCCCCAGCATTTT
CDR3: CASSPEVRQPQHF

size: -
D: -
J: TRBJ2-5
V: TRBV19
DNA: TGTGCCAGGCATGGGCAGGGGGGTCACCAAGAGACCCAGTACTTC
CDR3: CARHGQGGHQETQYF

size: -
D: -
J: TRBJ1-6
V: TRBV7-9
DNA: TGTTCCAGCACTAAACCGGGGGATTCACCCCTCCACTTT
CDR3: CSSTKPGDSPLHF

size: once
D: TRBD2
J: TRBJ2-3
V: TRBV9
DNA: TGTGCCAGCAGCTCACCATCGGGGCTAGCGGGCACAGATACGCAGTATTTT
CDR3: CASSSPSGLAGTDTQYF

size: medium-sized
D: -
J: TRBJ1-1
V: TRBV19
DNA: TGTGCCAGTAGCCTACACACTGAAGCTTTCTTT
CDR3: CASSLHTEAFF

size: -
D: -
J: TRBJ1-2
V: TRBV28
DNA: TGTGCCAGCAGTTTATCCGACAGCTTCTATGGCTACACCTTC
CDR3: CASSLSDSFYGYTF

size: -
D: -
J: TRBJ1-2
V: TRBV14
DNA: TGTGCCAGCAGCCAAGAGAACGGCTATGGCTACACCTTC
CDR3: CASSQENGYGYTF

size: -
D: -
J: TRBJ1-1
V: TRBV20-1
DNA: TGCAGTGTAATTAAGCGGGATGAAGCTTTCTTT
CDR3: CSVIKRDEAFF

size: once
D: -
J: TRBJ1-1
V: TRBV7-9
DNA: TGTGCCTCCGGGAGCACTGAAGCTTTCTTT
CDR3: CASGSTEAFF

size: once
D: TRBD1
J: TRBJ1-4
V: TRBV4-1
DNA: TGCGCCAGCAGCCAAGTTGGGACAGGCAGGGAAAAACTGTTTTTT
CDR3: CASSQVGTGREKLFF

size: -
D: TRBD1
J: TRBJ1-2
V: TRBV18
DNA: TGTGCCAGCTCACCAAGCCGAGGGGGCCGATTTTCTAACTATGGCTACACCTTC
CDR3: CASSPSRGGRFSNYGYTF

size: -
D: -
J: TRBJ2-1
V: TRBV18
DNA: TGTGCCAGCTCACCTACAGGAGACCCTTACAATGAGCAGTTCTTC
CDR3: CASSPTGDPYNEQFF

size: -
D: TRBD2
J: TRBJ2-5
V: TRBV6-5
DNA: TGTGCCAGCAGAACCACGGGGGGGGAGACCCAGTACTTC
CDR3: CASRTTGGETQYF

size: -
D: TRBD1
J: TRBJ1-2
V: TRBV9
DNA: TGTGCCAGCAGCGTAGACAGGGGTGGCGGCTACACCTTC
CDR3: CASSVDRGGGYTF

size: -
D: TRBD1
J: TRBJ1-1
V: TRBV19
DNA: TGTGCCAGTAGTACAAACACCGGGACAGGGGACACTGAAGCTTTCTTT
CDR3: CASSTNTGTGDTEAFF

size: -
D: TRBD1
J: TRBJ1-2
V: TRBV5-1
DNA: TGCGCCAGCAGCCCGGACAGGACTTTTTATGGCTACACCTTC
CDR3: CASSPDRTFYGYTF

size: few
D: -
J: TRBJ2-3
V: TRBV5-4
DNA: TGTGCCAGCAGCACCACGGGGACAGATACGCAGTATTTT
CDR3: CASSTTGTDTQYF

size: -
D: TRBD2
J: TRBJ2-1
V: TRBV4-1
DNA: TGCGCCAGCAGCCAAGATCCCCTAGCGGGGGACCGTAGATACAATGAGCAGTTCTTC
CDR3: CASSQDPLAGDRRYNEQFF

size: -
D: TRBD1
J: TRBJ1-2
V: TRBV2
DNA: TGTGCCAGCAGCCTCCGGGACAGCTACTATGGCTACACCTTC
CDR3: CASSLRDSYYGYTF

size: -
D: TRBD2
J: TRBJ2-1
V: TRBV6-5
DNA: TGTGCCAGCACGGGAGGCTCCTACAATGAGCAGTTCTTC
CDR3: CASTGGSYNEQFF

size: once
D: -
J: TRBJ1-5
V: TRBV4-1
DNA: TGCGCCAGCAGCCAAGATGTCAGGTCTAGCAATCAGCCCCAGCATTTT
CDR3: CASSQDVRSSNQPQHF

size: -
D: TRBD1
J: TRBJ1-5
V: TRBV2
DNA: TGTGCCACGGGACAGGGGGAACAGCCCCAGCATTTT
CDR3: CATGQGEQPQHF

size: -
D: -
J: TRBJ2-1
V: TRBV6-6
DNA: TGTGCCAGCAGTTACGAGGTCTACAATGAGCAGTTCTTC
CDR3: CASSYEVYNEQFF

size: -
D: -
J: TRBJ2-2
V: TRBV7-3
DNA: TGTGCCAGCGCAGAACGGAACACCGGGGAGCTGTTTTTT
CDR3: CASAERNTGELFF

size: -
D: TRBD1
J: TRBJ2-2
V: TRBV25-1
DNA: TGTGCCAGCAGGGTGACAGGGTCCACCGGGGAGCTGTTTTTT
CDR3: CASRVTGSTGELFF

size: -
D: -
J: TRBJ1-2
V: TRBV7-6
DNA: TGTGCCAGCAGCCCCAGGGCCACCCAACAGGGAACGGATGGCTACACCTTC
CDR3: CASSPRATQQGTDGYTF

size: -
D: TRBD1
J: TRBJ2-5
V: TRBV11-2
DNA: TGTGCCAGCAGCCCAAGACAGGGACCCGAGACCCAGTACTTC
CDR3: CASSPRQGPETQYF

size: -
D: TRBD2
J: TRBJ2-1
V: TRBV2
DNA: TGTGCCAGCACATTTACTAGCGGGGGGAATGAGCAGTTCTTC
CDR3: CASTFTSGGNEQFF

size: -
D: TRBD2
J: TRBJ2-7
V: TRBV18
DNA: TGTGCCAGCTCACCAGCGGGGGGGCAAGAGCAGTACTTC
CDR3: CASSPAGGQEQYF

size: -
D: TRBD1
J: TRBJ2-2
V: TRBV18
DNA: TGTGCCAGCTCACCAATACTTGGACAGGGGGCGCCCGGGGAGCTGTTTTTT
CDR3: CASSPILGQGAPGELFF

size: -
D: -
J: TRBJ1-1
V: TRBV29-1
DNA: TGCAGCGTCGAAAGACAGCAGTACACTGAAGCTTTCTTT
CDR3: CSVERQQYTEAFF

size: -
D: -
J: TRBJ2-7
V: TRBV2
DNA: TGTGCCAGCAGTGTATCGGGGTACGAGCAGTACTTC
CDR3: CASSVSGYEQYF

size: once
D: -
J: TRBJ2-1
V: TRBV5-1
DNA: TGCGCCAGCAGCCCCGGGGGTGAGCAGTTCTTC
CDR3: CASSPGGEQFF

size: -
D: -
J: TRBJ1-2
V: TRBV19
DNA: TGTGCCAGTAGTACAGAAACAGGGCGAAGGGGCTACACCTTC
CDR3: CASSTETGRRGYTF

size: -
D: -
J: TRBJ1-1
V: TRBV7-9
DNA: TGTTCCAGCAGCTTATTGGGGCCCGGGAGGAAAGCTTTCTTT
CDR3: CSSSLLGPGRKAFF

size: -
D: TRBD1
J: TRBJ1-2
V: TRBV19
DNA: TGTGCCAGTAGTATAAGGACAGGCGGTAACTATGGCTACACCTTC
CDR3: CASSIRTGGNYGYTF

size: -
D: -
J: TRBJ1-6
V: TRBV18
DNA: TGTGCCAGCTCACCGGGAGGTGAGGGTATCTATAATTCCCCCCTCCACTTT
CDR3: CASSPGGEGIYNSPLHF

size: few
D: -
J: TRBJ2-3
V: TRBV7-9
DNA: TGTGCCAGCAGCCTAGGGGGGGTTGCAGATACGCAGTATTTT
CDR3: CASSLGGVADTQYF

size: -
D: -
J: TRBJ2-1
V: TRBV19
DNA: TGTGCCAGTAGTATAGCCCTCGTTTCCTACAATGAGCAGTTCTTC
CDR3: CASSIALVSYNEQFF

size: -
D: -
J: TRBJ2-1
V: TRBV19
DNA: TGTGCCAGTAGTGCTACAGGGAGTGGGGCCAATGAGCAGTTCTTC
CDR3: CASSATGSGANEQFF

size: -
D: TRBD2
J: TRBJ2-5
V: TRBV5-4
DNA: TGTGCCAGCAGCTTCACGGCTAGCGGGGAAGAGACCCAGTACTTC
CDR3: CASSFTASGEETQYF

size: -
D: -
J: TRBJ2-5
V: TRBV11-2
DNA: TGTGCCAGCAGCCGAGACAGCTACCAAGAGACCCAGTACTTC
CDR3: CASSRDSYQETQYF

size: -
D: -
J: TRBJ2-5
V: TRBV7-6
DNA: TGTGCCAGCAGCTTAAGTCAGCAAGAGACCCAGTACTTC
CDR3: CASSLSQQETQYF